Below are 26 T cell receptor beta chains sequenced from a single sample in a study of graft-versus-host responses after intestinal transplantation. Their antigens are not known. Data came from immunoSEQ multiplex PCR; TCRdb stores just in-frame clones and leaves some out. The data hold under 150,000 clones, with around 90% observed a single time. The sequencing used unstimulated CD4+ T cells sorted from spleen or lymph node cells, collected before intestinal transplant. These TCRs come from a human donor who received an intestinal transplant.

The V and J genes are TRBV6-1 and TRBJ1-2; TRBD1 is a possible D gene (5 bases). CDR1 is MNHNS and CDR2 is SASEGT in the germline V gene. V was pared by 5 bases and J by 3 bases, with 10 bases between. This CDR3 region has 13 residues. CDR3 amino acids: CASSMGDYYGYTF. CDR3 DNA sequence: TGTGCCAGCAGTATGGGGGATTACTATGGCTACACCTTC.

This clone was counted at least ten times. This sequence joins TRBV7-6 and TRBJ1-1, with no clear D. Per germline, CDR1 SGHVS and CDR2 FNYEAQ. The CDR3 is 12 residues long. V lost 5 bases, J lost 8 bases, and 12 bases lay in between. CDR3 amino acids: CASSQPAWEAFF. CDR3 sequence (DNA): TGTGCCAGCAGCCAACCTGCGTGGGAAGCTTTCTTT.

The rearrangement uses TRBV25-1 and TRBJ2-2; possible D gene TRBD2, 7 bases. Germline CDR1 MGHDK, CDR2 SYGVNS. The CDR3 is made up of 17 amino acids. V dropped 6 bases and J dropped 0 bases, with 17 bases sitting between them. This CDR3 is CASSQGGGTANTGELFF. The DNA of the CDR3 is TGTGCCAGCAGCCAAGGGGGGGGGACCGCGAACACCGGGGAGCTGTTTTTT.

This clone was seen only a few times. J is TRBJ1-6 and V is TRBV12-5; unclear D gene. Germline lookup yields CDR1 LGHNT and CDR2 FRNRAP. The V end lost 0 bases, the J end lost 7 bases, and 7 bases lay between the germline ends. This CDR3 is 14 amino acids long. The CDR3 region has the DNA TGTGCTAGTGGTTTGGTAGGAGCCAATTCACCCCTCCACTTT. It yields the protein CASGLVGANSPLHF.

This chain joins TRBV6-7 and TRBJ2-3, with D hard to call. TRBV6-7 carries the ORF label, with uncertain function. The V end was cut by 5 bases, the J end by 10 bases, with 16 bases between. The CDR3 is 13 residues long. CDR3: CASSRPPSLAQYF. CDR3 nucleotide sequence: TGTGCCAGCAGTCGGCCCCCCTCTTTGGCGCAGTATTTT.

This chain joins TRBV27 and TRBJ2-2; 8 bases map to TRBD1. The CDR3 extends over 13 amino acids. V lost 6 bases, J lost 10 bases, and 7 bases stayed unmatched. CDR1 is MNHEY and CDR2 is SMNVEV in the germline V gene (reference sequence). The CDR3 sequence: CASRRQGLEELFF. The DNA of the CDR3 is TGTGCCAGCAGACGACAGGGGCTGGAGGAGCTGTTTTTT.

This rearrangement joins TRBV20-1 to TRBJ2-1, with D hard to call. V shed 5 bases and J shed 8 bases, with 10 bases lying between them. The germline gives CDR1 DFQATT, CDR2 SNEGSKA (reference sequence). The CDR3 is made up of 11 amino acids. The CDR3 is CSALKTDEQFF. The CDR3 bases are TGCAGTGCTTTGAAGACGGATGAGCAGTTCTTC.

The chain is built from TRBV10-1 and TRBJ1-2; 8 bases align to TRBD1. Germline V lookup: CDR1 WNHNN, CDR2 SYGVQD (reference sequence). The CDR3 covers 14 residues. After removal of 3 bases from V and 4 bases from J, the junction contained 4 bases not matched to a gene. CDR3 DNA: TGCGCCAGCAGTGATACCGGGACAGGCTATGGCTACACCTTC. This gives the protein CASSDTGTGYGYTF.

The chain recombines TRBV10-2 with TRBJ2-3, with TRBD2 identical over 9 bases. Losses at the gene ends were 5 bases for V and 5 bases for J; bases not matched to a gene: 14. This CDR3 contains 17 residues. Germline V lookup: CDR1 WSHSY, CDR2 SAAADI. The chain's CDR3 is CASSSFQAGGRGDTQYF. The CDR3 bases are TGCGCCAGCAGTTCCTTCCAAGCGGGGGGCCGGGGAGATACGCAGTATTTT.

The V and J genes are TRBV4-2 and TRBJ2-1; 11 bases fit TRBD1. CDR1 is LGHNA and CDR2 is YNFKEQ in the germline V gene. After removal of 3 bases from V and 6 bases from J, the junction contained 4 bases not matched to a gene. This CDR3 comprises 15 residues. The CDR3 nucleotides read TGTGCCAGCAGCCATACCGGGACAGGGGGCAATGAGCAGTTCTTC. Translation gives CASSHTGTGGNEQFF.

The rearrangement links TRBV6-1 to TRBJ1-5, with TRBD1 as a possible D gene (6 bases). From germline, CDR1 is MNHNS and CDR2 SASEGT. V gave up 5 bases and J gave up 4 bases, with 15 bases separating them. This CDR3 region has 15 residues. CDR3 DNA: TGTGCCAGCAGTTCCTTTTTAGGGGGGAATCAGCCCCAGCATTTT. Translation: CASSSFLGGNQPQHF.

V and J are TRBV10-3 and TRBJ1-2; maybe TRBD1 (5 bases). The germline V gene has CDR1 ENHRY and CDR2 SYGVKD. This CDR3 comprises 14 residues. The V end lost 0 bases, the J end lost 9 bases, and 14 bases lay between the germline ends. The CDR3 nucleotides are TGTGCCATCAGTGAGTCGTTGGGGGAAGTGAGCTACACCTTC. Translating it yields CAISESLGEVSYTF.

The rearrangement joins TRBV10-3 to TRBJ2-1; no clear D gene. The CDR3 extends over 17 amino acids. V lost 0 bases, J lost 0 bases, and 12 bases lay in between. The germline CDR1 and CDR2 sequences are ENHRY and SYGVKD. CDR3 DNA: TGTGCCATCAGTGAGTCATTGACCCTCGGCTCCTACAATGAGCAGTTCTTC. Translated, it gives CAISESLTLGSYNEQFF.

This sequence joins TRBV7-3 and TRBJ2-1, with 8 bases that match TRBD1. Germline V gene lookup returns CDR1 SGHTA and CDR2 FQGTGA. The length of the CDR3 is 15 residues. The V segment lost 5 bases and the J segment 1 base; nucleotides outside the gene matches: 4. CDR3 nucleotides: TGTGCCAGCAGCCCCCAGGGGGCTTCCTACAATGAGCAGTTCTTC. This encodes CASSPQGASYNEQFF.

This clone was detected a few times. The chain recombines TRBV11-3 with TRBJ1-2, with D possibly TRBD1 on 6 matching bases. CDR3 length: 15 amino acids. CDR1 SGHNT and CDR2 YENEEA come from the germline V gene. V lost 5 bases, J lost 0 bases, and 13 bases lay in between. The CDR3 loop reads CASSPDRSPNYGYTF. The DNA for the CDR3 is TGTGCCAGCAGCCCCGACAGGAGTCCTAACTATGGCTACACCTTC. The variable domain in full, with the rest retrieved from reference TRBV11-3 and TRBJ1-2, is EAGVVQSPRYKIIEKKQPVAFWCNPISGHNTLYWYLQNLGQGPELLIRYENEEAVDDSQLPKDRFSAERLKGVDSTLKIQPAELGDSAVYLCASSPDRSPNYGYTFGSGTRLTVV.

In DNA form, the CDR3 reads TGCGCCAGCAGCTTGTTTCACGGAAACACCATATATTTT. Protein sequence: CASSLFHGNTIYF. This chain uses TRBV5-1 with TRBJ1-3; D ambiguous. The CDR3 loop spans 13 amino acids. Looked up from germline, CDR1 is SGHRS and CDR2 is YFSETQ. V lost 1 base to trimming and J lost 4 bases, with 6 bases between them.

The chain employs TRBV6-1 and TRBJ1-5, with unresolved D. V shed 7 bases and J shed 7 bases, with 17 bases lying between them. Germline lookup yields CDR1 MNHNS and CDR2 SASEGT. The CDR3 is made up of 14 amino acids. The CDR3 region is CASKVGGSWQPQHF. The CDR3 bases are TGTGCCAGCAAGGTGGGAGGGAGCTGGCAGCCCCAGCATTTT.

DNA for the CDR3: TGCGCCAGCAGCTTGGAAGCAGGCTATGGCTACACCTTC. This gives the protein CASSLEAGYGYTF. V usage is TRBV5-1 and J usage is TRBJ1-2, with unresolved D. With 0 bases removed from V and 4 bases from J, the gap between germline ends came to 7 bases. Germline-derived CDR1 and CDR2 are SGHRS and YFSETQ. This CDR3 spans 13 amino acids.

The J gene is TRBJ1-4, the V gene TRBV9; D may be TRBD1 (5 bases). Trimming pared 3 bases from V and 8 bases from J, leaving 23 bases between. CDR3 size: 17 residues. Germline CDR1 SGDLS, CDR2 YYNGEE. The CDR3 DNA follows: TGTGCCAGCAGCGCCTTGGGGTGGGGCCCTGAGATGGAAAAACTGTTTTTT. Its protein is CASSALGWGPEMEKLFF. The whole variable domain, remainder taken from reference TRBV9 and TRBJ1-4, is DSGVTQTPKHLITATGQRVTLRCSPRSGDLSVYWYQQSLDQGLQFLIQYYNGEERAKGNILERFSAQQFPDLHSELNLSSLELGDSALYFCASSALGWGPEMEKLFFGSGTQLSVL.

V and J are TRBV4-1 and TRBJ2-1; unclear D gene. Trimming cost V 3 bases and J 0 bases, with 9 bases left between them. The length of the CDR3 is 15 residues. CDR1 is MGHRA and CDR2 is YSYEKL in the germline V gene. The CDR3 reads CASSHRRTSYNEQFF. CDR3 DNA sequence: TGCGCCAGCAGCCACCGTCGGACCTCCTACAATGAGCAGTTCTTC.

The chain uses TRBV9 and TRBJ2-1; 8 positions agree with TRBD2. CDR3 size: 16 residues. V was clipped by 0 bases and J by 5 bases; unmatched bases: 7. Germline CDR1 is SGDLS and CDR2 is YYNGEE. The CDR3 DNA reads TGTGCCAGCAGCGTAGTCGGGGGGGGTACCCACAATGAGCAGTTCTTC. Its protein is CASSVVGGGTHNEQFF.

V usage is TRBV7-9 and J usage is TRBJ1-2, with D unclear. This CDR3 has 11 residues. CDR1 is SEHNR, CDR2 FQNEAQ, per germline (reference sequence). The V gene lost 2 bases and the J gene lost 11 bases, with 9 bases spanning the gap. Written as DNA, the CDR3 is TGTGCCAGCAGCTTAAAACGCTTGTACACCTTC. Translation: CASSLKRLYTF.

The chain couples TRBV9 to TRBJ2-3; 11 bases fit TRBD2. Germline CDR1 SGDLS, CDR2 YYNGEE. With V trimmed by 1 base and J by 4 bases, 11 bases remained unmatched. This CDR3 is 18 amino acids long. In nucleotides, the CDR3 is TGTGCCAGCAGCGTAACCCCCTCGGTAGCGGGGGGGCCAGATACGCAGTATTTT. It yields the protein CASSVTPSVAGGPDTQYF.

This chain connects TRBV11-2 to TRBJ2-7; D might be TRBD1 (5 bases). This CDR3 contains 14 residues. With 2 bases removed from V and 2 bases from J, the gap between germline ends came to 10 bases. The V gene's germline CDR1 is SGHAT and CDR2 FQNNGV. This CDR3 reads CASSLSTGAYEQYF. CDR3 in DNA: TGTGCCAGCAGCTTAAGTACAGGAGCCTACGAGCAGTACTTC.

The V and J genes are TRBV7-2 and TRBJ1-2; D is undetermined. Germline V gene lookup returns CDR1 SGHTA and CDR2 FQGNSA. V shed 5 bases and J shed 4 bases, with 14 bases lying between them. This CDR3 region has 14 residues. This CDR3 is CASSADGLSYGYTF. In DNA form, the CDR3 reads TGTGCCAGCAGCGCCGATGGCCTCTCCTATGGCTACACCTTC.

As regards this clone: The junction departs from the called germline gene at one end, perhaps through a read error. This sequence joins TRBV29-1 and TRBJ1-2; D perhaps matches TRBD1 (5 bases). Germline CDR1 and CDR2: SQVTM and ANQGSEA. The CDR3 extends over 12 amino acids. CDR3 loop: CSVEAGGRGNTF. In DNA form, the CDR3 reads TGCAGCGTTGAAGCCGGGGGACGTGGCAACACCTTC.